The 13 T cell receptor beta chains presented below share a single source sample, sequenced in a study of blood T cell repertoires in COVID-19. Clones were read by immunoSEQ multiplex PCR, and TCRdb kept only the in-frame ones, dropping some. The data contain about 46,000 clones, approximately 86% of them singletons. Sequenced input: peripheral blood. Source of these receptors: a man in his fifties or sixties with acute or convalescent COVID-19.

The CDR3 sequence is CSVRGTEGTSNYGYTF. CDR3 in DNA: TGCAGCGTCCGAGGGACAGAGGGTACCTCCAACTATGGCTACACCTTC. The chain joins TRBV29-1 to TRBJ1-2, with 7 bases identical to TRBD1. Germline V gene data show CDR1 as SQVTM and CDR2 as ANQGSEA. The V segment lost 6 bases and the J segment 2 bases; nucleotides outside the gene matches: 15. This CDR3 is built from 16 residues.

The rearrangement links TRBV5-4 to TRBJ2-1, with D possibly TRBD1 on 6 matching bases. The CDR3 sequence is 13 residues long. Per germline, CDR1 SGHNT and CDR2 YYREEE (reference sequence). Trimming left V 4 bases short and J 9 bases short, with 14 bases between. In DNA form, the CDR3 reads TGTGCCAGCAGCCCGGCCACAGGGTTTGAGCAGTTCTTC. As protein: CASSPATGFEQFF.

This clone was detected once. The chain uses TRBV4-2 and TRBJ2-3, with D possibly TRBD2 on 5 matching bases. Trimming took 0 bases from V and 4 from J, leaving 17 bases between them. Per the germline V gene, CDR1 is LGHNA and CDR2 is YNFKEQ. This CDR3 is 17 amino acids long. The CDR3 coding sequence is TGTGCCAGCAGCCAAGAGATCACCCGCATCGGGGCAGATACGCAGTATTTT. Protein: CASSQEITRIGADTQYF.

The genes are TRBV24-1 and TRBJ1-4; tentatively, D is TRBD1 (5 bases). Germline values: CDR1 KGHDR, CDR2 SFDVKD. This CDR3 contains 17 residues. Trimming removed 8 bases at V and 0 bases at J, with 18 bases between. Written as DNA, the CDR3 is TGTGCCACCATTATACTTGGGAGGGGAGCAACTAATGAAAAACTGTTTTTT. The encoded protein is CATIILGRGATNEKLFF.

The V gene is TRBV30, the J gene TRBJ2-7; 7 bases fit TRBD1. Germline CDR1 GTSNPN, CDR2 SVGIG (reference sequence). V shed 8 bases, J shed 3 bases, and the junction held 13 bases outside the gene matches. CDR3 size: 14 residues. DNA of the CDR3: TGTGCCGGCAACCGGGACAGAAAAAACTACGAGCAGTACTTC. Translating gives CAGNRDRKNYEQYF.

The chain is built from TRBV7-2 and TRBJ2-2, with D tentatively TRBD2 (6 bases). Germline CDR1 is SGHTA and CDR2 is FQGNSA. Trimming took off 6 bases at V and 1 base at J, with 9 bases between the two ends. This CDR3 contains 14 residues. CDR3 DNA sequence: TGTGCCAGCAGTCAGGGACTGAACACCGGGGAGCTGTTTTTT. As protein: CASSQGLNTGELFF. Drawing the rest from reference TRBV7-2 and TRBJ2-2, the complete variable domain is GAGVSQSPSNKVTEKGKDVELRCDPISGHTALYWYRQSLGQGLEFLIYFQGNSAPDKSGLPSDRFSAERTGGSVSTLTIQRTQQEDSAVYLCASSQGLNTGELFFGEGSRLTVL.

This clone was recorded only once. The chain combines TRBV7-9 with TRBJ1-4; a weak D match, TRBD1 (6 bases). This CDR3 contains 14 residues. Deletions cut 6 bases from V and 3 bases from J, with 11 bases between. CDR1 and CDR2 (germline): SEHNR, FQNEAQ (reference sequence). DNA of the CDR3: TGTGCCAGCAGTCCCAGGGGCTCTAATGAAAAACTGTTTTTT. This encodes CASSPRGSNEKLFF. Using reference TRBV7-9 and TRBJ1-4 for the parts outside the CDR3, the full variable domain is DTGVSQNPRHKITKRGQNVTFRCDPISEHNRLYWYRQTLGQGPEFLTYFQNEAQLEKSRLLSDRFSAERPKGSFSTLEIQRTEQGDSAMYLCASSPRGSNEKLFFGSGTQLSVL.

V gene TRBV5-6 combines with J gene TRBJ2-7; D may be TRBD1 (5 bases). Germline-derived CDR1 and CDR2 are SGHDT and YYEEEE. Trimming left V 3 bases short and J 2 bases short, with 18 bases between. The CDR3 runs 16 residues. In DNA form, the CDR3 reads TGTGCCAGCAGCTCCAAGTGGACAACGAGACCCTACGAGCAGTACTTC. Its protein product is CASSSKWTTRPYEQYF.

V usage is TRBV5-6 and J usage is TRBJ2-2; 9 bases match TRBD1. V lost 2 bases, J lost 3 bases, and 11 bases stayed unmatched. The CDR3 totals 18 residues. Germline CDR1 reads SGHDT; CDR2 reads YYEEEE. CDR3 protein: CASSFTGGRNRDTGELFF. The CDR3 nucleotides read TGTGCCAGCAGCTTCACAGGGGGCCGTAATAGAGACACCGGGGAGCTGTTTTTT.

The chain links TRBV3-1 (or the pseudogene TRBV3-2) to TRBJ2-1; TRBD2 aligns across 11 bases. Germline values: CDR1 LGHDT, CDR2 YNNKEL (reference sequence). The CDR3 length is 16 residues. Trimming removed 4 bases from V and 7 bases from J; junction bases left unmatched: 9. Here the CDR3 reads CASSPSGGSGLNEQFF. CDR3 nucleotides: TGTGCCAGCAGCCCTAGCGGGGGGTCCGGATTGAATGAGCAGTTCTTC.

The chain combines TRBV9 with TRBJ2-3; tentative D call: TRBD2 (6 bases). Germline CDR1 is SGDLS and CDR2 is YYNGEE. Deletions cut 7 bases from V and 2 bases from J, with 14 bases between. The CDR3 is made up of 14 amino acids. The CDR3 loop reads CASQAGRYTDTQYF. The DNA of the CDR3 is TGTGCCAGCCAGGCGGGGCGGTACACAGATACGCAGTATTTT.

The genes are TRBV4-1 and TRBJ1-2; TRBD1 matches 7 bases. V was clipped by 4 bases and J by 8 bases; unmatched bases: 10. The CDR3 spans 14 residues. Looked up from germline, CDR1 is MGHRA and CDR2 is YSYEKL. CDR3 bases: TGCGCCAGCAGCCCGCGAACAGGGGAAGGCGGCTACACCTTC. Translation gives CASSPRTGEGGYTF.

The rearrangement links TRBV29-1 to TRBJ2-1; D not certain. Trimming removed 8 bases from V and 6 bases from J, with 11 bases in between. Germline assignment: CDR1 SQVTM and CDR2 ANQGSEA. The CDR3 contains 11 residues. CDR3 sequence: CSLYAGNEQFF. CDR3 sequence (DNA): TGCAGCCTATACGCAGGCAATGAGCAGTTCTTC.